This is a list of T cell receptor beta chains from one sample in a study of blood T cells in healthy people across ages. From the 5' RACE reads, TCRdb called clonotypes with MiXCR, one entry per CDR3 protein. This sample has some 1.8 million distinct CDR3 sequences, with 35% to 50% found just once. Input material: blood. All receptors derive from a human donor in good health. Each CDR3 is given with its conserved first and last residue. For some rows the clone size is stated as once, few or many, or as a class when expanded; others skip it.

TRBV4-3	16	few	TRBJ1-2	CASSQTLDTGSPGYTF
TRBV12-5	15	-	TRBJ2-1	CASALSGSSYNEQFF
TRBV10-3	16	few	TRBJ2-7	CAISVGAGRVNDEQYF
TRBV12-3/TRBV12-4	16	-	TRBJ2-5	CASSLSGLLAQETQYF
TRBV20-1	13	-	TRBJ2-1	CSLSGASYNEQFF
TRBV12-3/TRBV12-4	13	-	TRBJ2-4	CASSWGSTYGQYF
TRBV29-1	14	-	TRBJ2-1	CSVERDSSYNEQFF
TRBV24-1	13	-	TRBJ2-1	CATSGPGRDEQFF
TRBV9	15	-	TRBJ2-1	CASSGDRTSYNEQFF
TRBV20-1	17	-	TRBJ1-5	CSASGETGLFSNQPQHF
TRBV20-1	12	-	TRBJ1-1	CSARIPDREAFF
TRBV2	12	many	TRBJ2-7	CASSERNYEQYF
TRBV12-5	13	-	TRBJ1-2	CASGLDANYGYTF
TRBV20-1	16	-	TRBJ1-2	CSARDRLGQGTYGYTF
TRBV2	15	-	TRBJ2-5	CAGSRLAGAQETQYF
TRBV6-6	14	-	TRBJ1-1	CASSNRVKNTVAFF